This is a list of T cell receptor beta chains from one sample in a study of blood T cell repertoires in COVID-19. The table came from immunoSEQ multiplex PCR; TCRdb's copy has only in-frame clones and leaves some out. Of about 230,000 clones detected, around four fifths appear once; the ten largest clones hold about 5.7%. Sequenced sample: peripheral blood. These receptors all stem from a man aged 80 or over with acute or convalescent COVID-19. The CDR3 runs from the conserved cysteine through the conserved F or W. The D gene is left open where the match is weak. Clone size is stated in some rows and not others, as once, few, many or a class when expanded.

size,J,D,V,CDR3,DNA
NA,TRBJ2-1,TRBD2,TRBV11-3,CASSLGTSGSRQFF,TGTGCCAGCAGCTTAGGGACTAGCGGTTCAAGGCAGTTCTTC
NA,TRBJ1-6,NA,TRBV24-1,CATSDSGVINSPLHF,TGTGCCACCAGTGATTCAGGGGTTATTAATTCACCCCTCCACTTT
NA,TRBJ2-7,TRBD2,TRBV6-2/TRBV6-3,CASSLIALAGGRSYEQYF,TGTGCCAGCAGTCTAATTGCACTAGCGGGAGGTAGGTCCTACGAGCAGTACTTC
NA,TRBJ1-1,NA,TRBV6-2/TRBV6-3,CASSYEGNTEAFF,TGTGCCAGCAGTTACGAGGGGAACACTGAAGCTTTCTTT
NA,TRBJ2-5,TRBD1,TRBV5-1,CASSLGTGPQETQYF,TGCGCCAGCAGCCTTGGGACAGGGCCCCAAGAGACCCAGTACTTC
NA,TRBJ1-6,NA,TRBV5-1,CASSLTLSSYNSPLHF,TGCGCCAGCAGCTTGACCCTGAGCTCCTATAATTCACCCCTCCACTTT
NA,TRBJ1-2,NA,TRBV19,CASSLTGIPLYGYTF,TGTGCCAGTAGCCTAACAGGGATCCCCCTCTATGGCTACACCTTC
NA,TRBJ1-2,NA,TRBV4-1,CASSQGTANYGYTF,TGCGCCAGCAGCCAAGGGACAGCGAACTATGGCTACACCTTC
few,TRBJ1-4,NA,TRBV28,CASQGGTNEKLFF,TGTGCCAGCCAGGGTGGTACTAATGAAAAACTGTTTTTT
NA,TRBJ2-1,NA,TRBV20-1,CSASNGPDDEQFF,TGCAGTGCTAGTAATGGGCCAGACGATGAGCAGTTCTTC
NA,TRBJ2-3,NA,TRBV5-1,CASSGAATDTQYF,TGCGCCAGCAGCGGAGCAGCCACAGATACGCAGTATTTT
NA,TRBJ1-6,NA,TRBV30,CAWSGGENSPLHF,TGTGCCTGGAGCGGGGGAGAAAATTCACCCCTCCACTTT
NA,TRBJ2-2,TRBD2,TRBV19,CASSISGLAGFGELFF,TGTGCCAGTAGTATAAGCGGACTAGCGGGATTCGGGGAGCTGTTTTTT
NA,TRBJ2-1,NA,TRBV6-5,CASSYPSEGGYNEQFF,TGTGCCAGCAGTTACCCCTCGGAGGGAGGATACAATGAGCAGTTCTTC
NA,TRBJ2-1,TRBD2,TRBV4-1,CASSKGGSGSYNEQFF,TGCGCCAGCAGCAAAGGAGGTAGCGGGAGTTACAATGAGCAGTTCTTC
NA,TRBJ1-6,NA,TRBV6-1,CASSVSGFFLRDSPLHF,TGTGCCAGCAGTGTCTCGGGATTTTTCTTGAGGGATTCACCCCTCCACTTT
NA,TRBJ2-7,NA,TRBV28,CASSLNRVVTYEQYF,TGTGCCAGCAGTTTAAACAGGGTTGTAACCTACGAGCAGTACTTC
NA,TRBJ1-2,TRBD1,TRBV10-3,CAISESPTGGGYGYTF,TGTGCCATCAGTGAGTCGCCGACAGGGGGCGGCTATGGCTACACCTTC
NA,TRBJ2-7,NA,TRBV7-2,CASSLTTVAPLEQYF,TGTGCCAGCAGCTTAACGACAGTGGCCCCTCTCGAGCAGTACTTC
NA,TRBJ1-2,NA,TRBV7-9,CASSLGVGIYGYTF,TGTGCCAGCAGCTTAGGGGTCGGGATCTATGGCTACACCTTC